What follows are 25 T cell receptor beta chains derived from one specimen sequenced in a study of cytomegalovirus exposure and HLA in healthy donors. PCR amplification relied on 60 Vbeta primers (plus 13 Jbeta primers). Profiled with immunoSEQ multiplex PCR; TCRdb holds only in-frame clones, not every one. Among approximately 150,000 clones, about 63% were seen once, and the ten largest hold roughly 2.7%. Sample: PBMCs. These receptors came from a woman aged 40 to 50 in good health and CMV-seropositive.

The chain couples TRBV19 to TRBJ2-5; a weak D match, TRBD2 (5 bases). This CDR3 region has 14 residues. CDR1 is LNHDA and CDR2 is SQIVND in the germline V gene (reference sequence). V dropped 5 bases and J dropped 1 base, with 11 bases sitting between them. CDR3: CASSYGLAQETQYF. In nucleotides, the CDR3 is TGTGCCAGTAGTTACGGGCTAGCCCAAGAGACCCAGTACTTC.

The rearrangement links TRBV4-3 to TRBJ1-3; 8 bases align to TRBD1. The germline V gene encodes CDR1 LGHNA and CDR2 YSLEER. This CDR3 is 17 amino acids long. J lost 4 bases, V lost 0 bases, and 8 bases had no gene match. The CDR3 bases are TGCGCCAGCAGCCAAGACACCCGGACAGGGTTGGGAAACACCATATATTTT. Translated, it gives CASSQDTRTGLGNTIYF.

The chain uses TRBV10-3 and TRBJ2-1; weak D call: TRBD1 (5 bases). Trimming took off 4 bases at V and 5 bases at J, with 18 bases between the two ends. The CDR3 loop spans 16 amino acids. Germline CDR1 reads ENHRY; CDR2 reads SYGVKD. DNA of the CDR3: TGTGCCATCAGTGTGGGGCAGGAATTACCCAACAATGAGCAGTTCTTC. Translating gives CAISVGQELPNNEQFF.

The chain is built from TRBV5-1 and TRBJ2-5; D might be TRBD2 (5 bases). Germline CDR1 is SGHRS and CDR2 is YFSETQ. The ends were cut back, 0 bases at V and 4 bases at J, with 13 bases in the middle. The CDR3 consists of 15 residues. CDR3: CASSLGQTGLETQYF. The CDR3 DNA is TGCGCCAGCAGCTTGGGACAAACGGGATTAGAGACCCAGTACTTC.

The chain recombines TRBV18 with TRBJ1-5; 8 bases fit TRBD1. The ends lost 3 bases at V and 4 bases at J; junction bases unmatched: 5. The germline V gene encodes CDR1 KGHSH and CDR2 LQKENI. This CDR3 comprises 15 residues. CDR3 nucleotides: TGTGCCAGCTCACCGGGGACAGGACTGAATCAGCCCCAGCATTTT. Protein product: CASSPGTGLNQPQHF.

The rearrangement joins TRBV5-1 to TRBJ1-1; perhaps TRBD1 as D (5 bases). The CDR3 has 17 residues. The V gene's germline CDR1 is SGHRS and CDR2 YFSETQ. Trimming removed 0 bases at V and 0 bases at J, with 15 bases between. CDR3 region: CASSLAPGGGVNTEAFF. For the CDR3, the DNA is TGCGCCAGCAGCTTGGCCCCGGGGGGAGGGGTGAACACTGAAGCTTTCTTT.

In this sample, this clone turned up a few times. The V call is TRBV5-8, the J call TRBJ1-5; D is unclear. The CDR3 has 19 residues. The V end was cut by 3 bases, the J end by 5 bases, with 27 bases between. Germline CDR1 reads SGHTS; CDR2 reads YDEGEE. CDR3 sequence reads: CASSSPLFGGPSEDQPQHF. The CDR3 region has the DNA TGTGCCAGCAGCTCGCCACTTTTTGGAGGCCCCTCAGAGGATCAGCCCCAGCATTTT.

J is TRBJ2-3 and V is TRBV2; 7 bases map to TRBD2. V lost 4 bases to trimming and J lost 2 bases; unmatched junction nucleotides: 9. The CDR3 runs 16 residues. Germline V gives CDR1 SNHLY, CDR2 FYNNEI. For the CDR3, the DNA is TGTGCCAGCAGTGGTGGTCGGGGGGTTTCCACAGATACGCAGTATTTT. Its translation is CASSGGRGVSTDTQYF.

The genes are TRBV7-8 and TRBJ2-7; TRBD1 matches 7 bases. There are 15 residues in the CDR3. Germline CDR1 is SGHVS and CDR2 is FQNEAQ. The J segment lost 3 bases and the V segment lost 2 bases, leaving 7 bases of the junction unmatched. The CDR3 region has the DNA TGTGCCAGCAGCTTAATCGGGACAGTCGTCTACGAGCAGTACTTC. Its translation is CASSLIGTVVYEQYF.

This clone occurred a few times. The junction shows a germline mismatch at one end, possibly a read error. This sequence joins TRBV19 and TRBJ1-2, with D tentatively TRBD1 (6 bases). The CDR3 totals 15 residues. CDR1 and CDR2 (germline): LNHDA, SQIVND (reference sequence). The DNA for the CDR3 is TGTGCCAGTAGTATCGGGACACACAGTTACTATGGCTACCCCTTC. The encoded protein is CASSIGTHSYYGYPF.

The chain employs TRBV18 and TRBJ1-5, with a tentative D call TRBD1 (5 bases). Germline V lookup: CDR1 KGHSH, CDR2 LQKENI. Deletions cut 6 bases from V and 3 bases from J, with 12 bases between. The CDR3 contains 14 residues. The CDR3 sequence is CASSSGGFNQPQHF. The CDR3 bases are TGTGCCAGCTCCTCCGGGGGGTTCAATCAGCCCCAGCATTTT.

This chain uses TRBV9 with TRBJ2-7, with TRBD1 identical over 7 bases. V was pared by 4 bases and J by 2 bases, with 9 bases of the junction left unmatched. The CDR3 extends over 15 amino acids. In germline, CDR1 is SGDLS, CDR2 YYNGEE. In nucleotides, the CDR3 is TGTGCCAGCAGCCCTTCAGGGGGACACCCCTACGAGCAGTACTTC. Amino acid sequence: CASSPSGGHPYEQYF.

This chain links TRBV27 with TRBJ2-1; no clear D. V was trimmed by 5 bases and J by 0 bases, leaving 5 bases between them. The CDR3 consists of 13 residues. Per the germline V gene, CDR1 is MNHEY and CDR2 is SMNVEV (reference sequence). CDR3 DNA: TGTGCCAGCAGTCCCCTCTCCTACAATGAGCAGTTCTTC. This encodes CASSPLSYNEQFF.

V is TRBV28 and J is TRBJ2-5, with unresolved D. The CDR3 is 14 amino acids. Germline loops: CDR1 MDHEN, CDR2 SYDVKM. V was clipped by 2 bases and J by 5 bases, with 12 bases between them. In DNA, the CDR3 is TGTGCCAGCAGTTTACGACCCGGGTGGGAGACCCAGTACTTC. It is translated as CASSLRPGWETQYF.

V gene TRBV19 combines with J gene TRBJ1-1; D possibly corresponds to TRBD1 (5 bases). Germline V gene data show CDR1 as LNHDA and CDR2 as SQIVND (reference sequence). V was shortened by 9 bases and J by 5 bases, with 13 bases between the two germline ends. This CDR3 is 12 amino acids long. CDR3: CASSGYSTEAFF. The CDR3 DNA reads as TGTGCCAGCTCAGGGTATTCGACTGAAGCTTTCTTT.

The chain combines TRBV13 with TRBJ1-3; D unresolved. The CDR3 has 17 residues. V shed 2 bases and J shed 4 bases, with 18 bases lying between them. Germline CDR1 is PRHDT and CDR2 is FYEKMQ (reference sequence). The CDR3: CASSLFLRDSRGNTIYF. In DNA form, the CDR3 reads TGTGCCAGCAGCTTATTCCTTCGAGACTCACGCGGAAACACCATATATTTT.

The V gene is TRBV6-5, the J gene TRBJ2-7; TRBD1 matches 12 bases. Germline lookup yields CDR1 MNHEY and CDR2 SVGAGI. This CDR3 spans 14 amino acids. V was pared by 6 bases and J by 6 bases, with 6 bases of the junction left unmatched. Here the CDR3 DNA reads TGTGCCAGCAGCACCGGGACAGGGGGCCTCGAGCAGTACTTC. Translated: CASSTGTGGLEQYF.

This clone was found a few times. CDR3 sequence (DNA): TGTGCCAGCAGTGGACAGGGGCCCGGCTACACCTTC. Its translation: CASSGQGPGYTF. The V gene is TRBV2, the J gene TRBJ1-2; 8 positions agree with TRBD1. The CDR3 covers 12 residues. Germline CDR1 is SNHLY and CDR2 is FYNNEI. V trimming: 4 bases; J trimming: 8 bases; junction bases outside the gene matches: 3.

The chain employs TRBV6-5 and TRBJ1-1; the D gene is possibly TRBD1 (6 bases). Germline CDR1 MNHEY, CDR2 SVGAGI. Trimming stripped 2 bases from V and 8 bases from J, with 12 bases between. The length of the CDR3 is 13 residues. In DNA form, the CDR3 reads TGTGCCAGCAGTTACCTGACCGGGACAGAAGCTTTCTTT. Its translation: CASSYLTGTEAFF.

The CDR3 protein is CASSLGAVDTQYF. The CDR3 nucleotides are TGTGCCAGCAGCTTGGGAGCGGTAGATACGCAGTATTTT. V gene TRBV5-4 combines with J gene TRBJ2-3; D perhaps matches TRBD2 (5 bases). The germline gives CDR1 SGHNT, CDR2 YYREEE (reference sequence). The CDR3 extends over 13 amino acids. Between the trimmed V and J ends, which lost 0 bases and 5 bases, there was a span of 7 bases.

The chain carries TRBV7-2 and TRBJ2-7, with 9 bases aligning to TRBD2. The trim removed 5 bases at V and 2 bases at J, leaving 7 bases unmatched. This CDR3 region has 15 residues. CDR1 SGHTA and CDR2 FQGNSA come from the germline V gene. The CDR3 sequence is CASSISGSGAYEQYF. CDR3 in DNA: TGTGCCAGCAGCATTAGCGGGAGTGGGGCCTACGAGCAGTACTTC.

The rearrangement joins TRBV7-8 to TRBJ2-3; 7 bases fit TRBD1. The CDR3 loop spans 18 amino acids. Germline V gene sequence: CDR1 SGHVS, CDR2 FQNEAQ. Trimming removed 4 bases from V and 1 base from J; junction bases left unmatched: 14. The CDR3 DNA reads TGTGCCAGCAGCTACCGGGACAGTTTCTTTTGGGGCACAGATACGCAGTATTTT. This translates into CASSYRDSFFWGTDTQYF.

The chain is built from TRBV4-3 and TRBJ1-2, with D tentatively TRBD1 (5 bases). Trimming took off 3 bases at V and 5 bases at J, with 13 bases between the two ends. Germline V CDR1 and CDR2: LGHNA, YSLEER. The CDR3 runs 14 residues. CDR3 in DNA: TGCGCCAGCAGCCATGCCAGGGATGCGTATGGCTACACCTTC. Its protein product is CASSHARDAYGYTF.

The chain employs TRBV7-2 and TRBJ1-2; weak D call: TRBD1 (5 bases). The CDR3 totals 17 residues. Germline V gene sequence: CDR1 SGHTA, CDR2 FQGNSA. The germline V and J ends were trimmed by 1 base and 1 base, with 16 bases remaining between them. CDR3 nucleotides: TGTGCCAGCAGCTTAGTTGGAGGGGTCGCCAGTAACTATGGCTACACCTTC. Translation: CASSLVGGVASNYGYTF. Full variable domain (outside the CDR3, taken from reference TRBV7-2 and TRBJ1-2): GAGVSQSPSNKVTEKGKDVELRCDPISGHTALYWYRQSLGQGLEFLIYFQGNSAPDKSGLPSDRFSAERTGGSVSTLTIQRTQQEDSAVYLCASSLVGGVASNYGYTFGSGTRLTVV.

V is TRBV5-1 and J is TRBJ2-3; 7 nucleotides match TRBD2. Per the germline V gene, CDR1 is SGHRS and CDR2 is YFSETQ. The CDR3 runs 16 residues. J was trimmed by 0 bases and V by 4 bases; bases with no gene match: 8. CDR3 coding DNA: TGCGCCAGCAGCCCGCCAGCGGGGACTAGCACAGATACGCAGTATTTT. Translation: CASSPPAGTSTDTQYF.